This T cell receptor (beta chain) was sequenced in a study of technical replicates of blood from several donors listed by TCRdb under 2017. Concerning this clone: Its antigen specificity is not known. Base-call qualities are not available, and no considerably larger clone is one nucleotide away.

To prepare the library, the immunoSEQ multiplex PCR assay was applied. Drawn from immuneACCESS, this table holds only the in-frame rearrangements with V and J called that TCRdb kept. Clones are partly lost; checked studies trace under half to an unresolved V gene and leave the rest unexplained. Across this sample there are 60,000 to 85,000 clones, with approximately 96% seen only once. The ten largest clones capture around 0.37% of the sample. V ends up 6 bases short and J 0 bases short, with an unmatched junction base count of 9. From the cysteine through the phenylalanine, the CDR3 covers 16 amino acids. Only the CDR3 part of the read is kept: 48 bases, read in frame from the first base. CDR1 and CDR2 (MDHEN, SYDVKM) derive from the germline V gene.

This receptor was taken from a human donor in good health. Sequenced sample: T cells isolated from PBMCs. The receptor chain draws on TRBV28 and TRBJ1-1; TRBD1 matches 8 bases in the middle. At the DNA level, the sequence is TGTGCCAGCAGCCCTAGGACAGGGAGGATGAACACTGAAGCTTTCTTT. It specifies CASSPRTGRMNTEAFF.